One and the same sample provided the 21 T cell receptor beta chains below, sequenced in a study of blood T cell repertoires in COVID-19. Measured with immunoSEQ multiplex PCR; TCRdb has only the in-frame clones, and not every one. Of some 75,000 clones in the sample, around 80% are singletons; the top ten hold 20%. Specimen: peripheral blood. These receptors originate from a woman aged 80 or over with active or convalescent COVID-19.

This sequence joins TRBV3-1 (or the pseudogene TRBV3-2) and TRBJ1-6; a possible D gene is TRBD1 (6 bases). The CDR3 loop spans 14 amino acids. Looked up from germline, CDR1 is LGHDT and CDR2 is YNNKEL (reference sequence). V was pared by 0 bases and J by 12 bases, with 12 bases between. CDR3 residues: CASSQDRGGRPLHF. The CDR3 DNA reads as TGTGCCAGCAGCCAAGATCGGGGGGGCCGACCCCTCCACTTT.

This chain's CDR3 is CATYDRERSTDTQYF. The CDR3 coding sequence is TGTGCCACCTATGATAGAGAGAGAAGCACAGATACGCAGTATTTT. The chain uses TRBV10-3 and TRBJ2-3; no firm D call. Germline assignment: CDR1 ENHRY and CDR2 SYGVKD. The CDR3 contains 15 residues. Between the trimmed V and J ends, which lost 10 bases and 0 bases, there was a span of 17 bases.

V usage is TRBV5-1 and J usage is TRBJ1-5; TRBD1 matches 7 bases. The germline gives CDR1 SGHRS, CDR2 YFSETQ. This CDR3 comprises 13 residues. After removal of 3 bases from V and 4 bases from J, the junction contained 1 base not matched to a gene. The CDR3 here is CASSSTGNQPQHF. CDR3 nucleotides: TGCGCCAGCAGCTCGACAGGGAATCAGCCCCAGCATTTT.

The V gene is TRBV6-6, the J gene TRBJ2-7, with D possibly matching TRBD1 (6 bases). V lost 6 bases and J 4 bases, leaving 16 bases between the germline ends. Per the germline V gene, CDR1 is MNHNY and CDR2 is SVGAGI (reference sequence). CDR3 length equals 14 residues. The CDR3 loop is CASSTPRGSYEQYF. The CDR3 nucleotides are TGTGCCAGCAGCACCCCCAGGGGTTCTTACGAGCAGTACTTC.

This clone has more than one count but fewer than ten. The chain links TRBV30 to TRBJ2-2, with D possibly TRBD2 on 7 matching bases. This CDR3 is built from 15 residues. The germline V gene encodes CDR1 GTSNPN and CDR2 SVGIG (reference sequence). Trimming shortened V by 4 bases and J by 4 bases, and 16 bases separated the two germline ends. The CDR3, as DNA: TGTGCCTGGAATGAGGGGGGGCTGGTCACCGGGGAGCTGTTTTTT. It encodes CAWNEGGLVTGELFF.

The V and J genes are TRBV15 and TRBJ1-5; 8 positions agree with TRBD1. Trimming took 4 bases from V and 6 from J; bases not matched to a gene: 5. The CDR3 contains 14 residues. Germline V lookup: CDR1 LNHNV, CDR2 YYDKDF (reference sequence). In nucleotides, the CDR3 is TGTGCCACCAGCACGGACAGGGTGCCTCAGCCCCAGCATTTT. This encodes CATSTDRVPQPQHF.

This chain links TRBV6-2 or TRBV6-3 with TRBJ2-5; TRBD1 matches at 7 bases. Germline V CDR1 and CDR2: MNHEY, SVGEGT. Losses at the gene ends were 5 bases for V and 3 bases for J; bases not matched to a gene: 6. CDR3 length equals 14 residues. The CDR3 DNA follows: TGTGCCAGCAGTACGTCCGGGACAGAAGAGACCCAGTACTTC. Its protein is CASSTSGTEETQYF.

V usage is TRBV6-5 and J usage is TRBJ1-6; D ambiguous. With 2 bases removed from V and 8 bases from J, the gap between germline ends came to 13 bases. The length of the CDR3 is 15 residues. The germline V gene has CDR1 MNHEY and CDR2 SVGAGI. CDR3 loop: CASSYKSPGDSPLHF. CDR3 bases: TGTGCCAGCAGTTACAAGTCTCCCGGAGATTCACCCCTCCACTTT.

The rearrangement links TRBV28 to TRBJ2-3; D may be TRBD2 (6 bases). CDR3 length: 13 residues. V was clipped by 10 bases and J by 1 base, with 12 bases between them. Germline-derived CDR1 and CDR2 are MDHEN and SYDVKM. CDR3: CAIVADRTDTQYF. In DNA, the CDR3 is TGTGCCATCGTAGCGGACCGCACAGATACGCAGTATTTT.

The J gene is TRBJ1-1, the V gene TRBV29-1; TRBD1 matches 7 bases. Germline lookup yields CDR1 SQVTM and CDR2 ANQGSEA. V shed 5 bases, J shed 1 base, and the junction held 4 bases outside the gene matches. The CDR3 covers 13 residues. CDR3 coding DNA: TGCAGCGTTACGGACAGGAAGAACACTGAAGCTTTCTTT. Protein: CSVTDRKNTEAFF.

V is TRBV6-5 and J is TRBJ1-1; D not resolved. Trimming took 9 bases from V and 5 from J, leaving 16 bases between them. In germline, CDR1 is MNHEY, CDR2 SVGAGI. The CDR3 sequence is 13 residues long. The CDR3 sequence is CASSATLGTEAFF. CDR3 sequence (DNA): TGTGCCAGTTCAGCGACCCTTGGGACTGAAGCTTTCTTT.

The V gene is TRBV6-5, the J gene TRBJ1-5; 9 bases agree with TRBD1. Germline-derived CDR1 and CDR2 are MNHEY and SVGAGI. CDR3 length: 15 residues. The junction had 8 bases not matched to a gene; V was cut back by 6 bases and J by 5 bases. The chain's CDR3 is CASRAGTGFYQPQHF. The CDR3 DNA reads as TGTGCCAGCAGAGCCGGGACAGGGTTTTATCAGCCCCAGCATTTT.

The chain employs TRBV6-5 and TRBJ1-2, with TRBD1 identical over 10 bases. This CDR3 contains 15 residues. CDR1 is MNHEY, CDR2 SVGAGI, per germline. The V gene end was trimmed by 6 bases and the J gene end by 3 bases; junction bases not matched to a gene: 7. In DNA, the CDR3 is TGTGCCAGCAGGAGACCTGGACAGGGGGACTATGGCTACACCTTC. It specifies CASRRPGQGDYGYTF.

The chain has TRBV5-1 and TRBJ1-5, with TRBD1 matching over 7 bases. The germline CDR1 and CDR2 sequences are SGHRS and YFSETQ. The V and J ends lost 4 bases and 2 bases, in that order; junction bases with no gene match: 3. This CDR3 contains 14 residues. CDR3 DNA: TGCGCCAGCAGCCTCAGGGGGGGCAATCAGCCCCAGCATTTT. Residues: CASSLRGGNQPQHF.

The CDR3 is CASSFPGLAASNEQFF. CDR3 nucleotide sequence: TGTGCCAGCAGCTTCCCGGGACTAGCGGCTTCAAATGAGCAGTTCTTC. The chain joins TRBV7-9 to TRBJ2-1, with 11 bases fitting TRBD2. Germline loops: CDR1 SEHNR, CDR2 FQNEAQ (reference sequence). The CDR3 spans 16 residues. With 3 bases clipped from V and 7 bases from J, the junction kept 8 bases outside the gene matches.

Written as DNA, the CDR3 is TGTGCCAGCAGTCCCCACAGGGTGACCCCTCGAGGCTACACCTTC. Translated: CASSPHRVTPRGYTF. This sequence joins TRBV28 and TRBJ1-2, with a possible D match to TRBD1 (6 bases). The CDR3 loop spans 15 amino acids. Trimming stripped 5 bases from V and 8 bases from J, with 21 bases between. Germline CDR1 and CDR2: MDHEN and SYDVKM.

This clone was counted a single time. The rearrangement links TRBV9 to TRBJ1-6, with 7 bases that match TRBD1. The V and J ends lost 3 bases and 0 bases, in that order; junction bases with no gene match: 6. CDR3 size: 17 residues. Germline assignment: CDR1 SGDLS and CDR2 YYNGEE. CDR3 in DNA: TGTGCCAGCAGCGCAAACAGGGGTAGCTCCTATAATTCACCCCTCCACTTT. This translates into CASSANRGSSYNSPLHF.

V gene TRBV21-1 combines with J gene TRBJ1-2; the DNA was not used to check the table's D call, TRBD1. TRBV21-1 is annotated as a pseudogene. The CDR3 consists of 14 residues. Here the CDR3 reads CASSKDRRNYGYTF. The CDR3, as DNA: TGTGCCAGCAGCAAGGACAGGCGGAACTATGGCTACACCTTC.

The V call is TRBV3-1 (or the pseudogene TRBV3-2), the J call TRBJ1-1, with 7 nucleotides matching TRBD1. V lost 4 bases and J lost 1; bases outside the gene matches: 6. The germline V gene has CDR1 LGHDT and CDR2 YNNKEL (reference sequence). This CDR3 is 15 amino acids long. CDR3 loop: CASSPGQARNTEAFF. CDR3 sequence (DNA): TGTGCCAGCAGCCCCGGACAGGCAAGGAACACTGAAGCTTTCTTT.

This clone is a singleton in its sample. The gene calls are TRBV28 and TRBJ2-5; D unresolved. This CDR3 has 13 residues. The V gene lost 2 bases and the J gene lost 5 bases, with 9 bases spanning the gap. The germline CDR1 and CDR2 sequences are MDHEN and SYDVKM. DNA for the CDR3: TGTGCCAGCAGTTTAAGTTACAAGGAGACCCAGTACTTC. Translated: CASSLSYKETQYF.

V gene TRBV18 combines with J gene TRBJ1-4; D may be TRBD1 (5 bases). Germline CDR1 is KGHSH and CDR2 is LQKENI. V lost 3 bases and J 0 bases, leaving 5 bases between the germline ends. The CDR3 totals 14 residues. CDR3 in DNA: TGTGCCAGCTCACCCAGGGCAACTAATGAAAAACTGTTTTTT. It is translated as CASSPRATNEKLFF.